The source of this TCR beta chain is a study of tumor-infiltrating lymphocytes in primary liver carcinoma (dated by TCRdb to 2016 to 2017). At the level of the whole study: Of the five patients, three men and two women aged 30 to 69 years, four had hepatocellular carcinoma and one had combined HCC and intrahepatic cholangiocarcinoma. Tumors of the five patients were stage T1-T3 N0M0 with maximum diameters of roughly 4 to 10 cm. Each sample produced about 3.5 to 7.13 million productive TCRbeta reads, and read depth showed no significant difference between tissue types. The study combined TCRbeta repertoire sequencing, expression microarrays and whole-exome sequencing across five regions of each liver tumor, with adjacent normal tissue and blood. TCRbeta repertoire sequencing covered 35 or so specimens from 5 patients: 25 or so tumor regions, 5 adjacent noncancerous liver tissues and 5 peripheral blood samples. Agilent mRNA microarray profiling was performed on the 25 tumor region samples to relate TCRbeta repertoire diversity to the local molecular phenotype. Technical replicate repertoires showed high reproducibility, with mean shared-clone rates about 0.91 and correlation coefficients above 0.95.

What the research found in general, with its limitations: Bulk unsorted samples precluded comparing CD4+ and CD8+ T cell repertoires. The top 250 clones made up a significantly larger repertoire fraction in tumors than in blood (p = 0.039). With just four or five patients in the study, the authors point out that the findings should be validated in a larger study. Only the TCR beta chain was sequenced, which likely underestimates true repertoire diversity because unpaired alpha chains were not captured. Repertoire overlap was found to be higher between tumor regions (mean around 35%) than between tumor-adjacent (about 17%) or tumor-blood (14%) pairs, consistent with antigen-driven expansion. Only roughly 7.5-24% of top clones appeared in all five regions of a tumor, which suggests that tumor-infiltrating T cells are spatially heterogeneous.

Without any cell sorting, total RNA and DNA were co-extracted from approximately 22-30 mg of bulk tissue using the AllPrep DNA/RNA mini kit. Surgical resection was performed in China between November 2015 and March 2016 on roughly 5 patients with histopathologically diagnosed primary liver carcinoma. At the time of sampling, the patients had chronic HBV infection and had not received any treatment. Each tumor was sampled at five spatially separated regions: the superior, inferior, left-lateral and right-lateral poles and the tumor centre. Histology showed that every tumor sample contained more than 85% viable tumor cells. Each fresh piece of tumor and adjacent tissue was cut in two, with one half stored in RNAlater at -80 degrees C and the other half sent for histology. Taking its sample share into account, this clonotype is medium-sized (0.01 to 0.1%). Its antigen specificity is not known. Qualities for individual bases were not recorded, and no much larger clone is one base off.

TCRbeta-specific cDNA was reverse-transcribed from 500 ng total RNA using a constant-region primer and ProtoScript II reverse transcriptase. TCRbeta libraries were built with three nested multiplex PCR rounds, a slightly modified ARM-PCR procedure. Sample barcodes and Illumina adapters were added in a final 25-cycle PCR with Deep VentR polymerase. Before sequencing, amplicons of 200-500 bp were gel-purified using a QIAquick gel extraction kit. TCRbeta amplicons were sequenced on an Illumina HiSeq 2500 with 250-bp paired-end reads. Regarding the original processing steps: Quality trimming of reads was performed with Trimmomatic v0.33, and paired reads were merged with FLASH v1.2.11 so that full CDR3 sequences could be recovered. V, D and J germline segments were assigned to the rearranged TCRbeta sequences using MiGEC v1.2.1b. VDJtools v1.0.0 computed clonotype statistics and Shannon-Wiener diversity indices. To reduce sampling bias, subsequent analyses other than the diversity analysis used only the 250 most abundant clonotypes in each sample. TCRdb took the public reads, trimmed them with fastp at Q25, ran MiXCR for clone calling and kept in-frame beta chains. Every CDR3 protein is listed once, alongside the most common genes and DNA of its rows. The V and J calls were not made by the authors but by TCRdb's processing. Counted in this sample were some 20,000 distinct CDR3 sequences; 79% of them appeared once. The ten most abundant clones make up roughly 40% of the sample.

Sequenced material: liver tumor tissue from sampling region 4. The sample's cell subset or site, from its label and the paper: tumor region T4, right-lateral pole. This TCR was recovered from a woman aged 25-40 years with primary liver carcinoma and hepatitis B virus infection.

The nucleotide sequence reads TGTGCCAGCAGCCCCTTCCTTGGGGGCCAGCCCCAGCATTTT. The encoded protein is CASSPFLGGQPQHF. The chain is encoded by TRBV7-8 joined to TRBJ1-5; the D gene is perhaps TRBD1, from 6 matching bases. The CDR3 measures 14 amino acids from cysteine to phenylalanine. Just the 42-base CDR3 DNA is kept, in frame starting at base 1. As encoded in the germline V gene, CDR1 is SGHVS while CDR2 is FQNEAQ. V loses 5 bases, J loses 7 bases, and the germline ends lie 15 bases apart.